This T cell receptor beta chain was identified during a study of T cells after somatic rescue of genetic block. This table comes from immunoSEQ multiplex PCR, and its TCRdb copy is limited to in-frame clones, with some not included. The table shows about 63,000 clones, with about 92% occurring only once. The clonotype comes from a man aged 35 to 55. The material sequenced was peripheral blood mononuclear cells (PBMCs).

The CDR3 DNA sequence: TGTGCCAGCAGTTACCTAGCGGGAGGGCCCGAGCAGTACTTC. It specifies CASSYLAGGPEQYF. J is TRBJ2-7 and V is TRBV6-5, with 12 bases that match TRBD2. Germline values: CDR1 MNHEY, CDR2 SVGAGI. Germline trimming cut 2 bases from V and 6 bases from J; bases unmatched to any gene: 2. The CDR3 length is 14 residues.